Reported below is one T cell receptor (beta chain). These data belong to a study of chemoradiotherapy in HPV16-positive cancers. Study as a whole: Candidate HPV-specific T-cell clones and common TCR motifs came from functional assays in a couple of HPV16-positive patients.

Produced via immunoSEQ multiplex PCR; TCRdb's table is partial and in-frame only. The sample carries hundreds of clones, about 71% recorded once. This specimen consisted of tumor tissue, obtained from a patient who underwent chemoradiotherapy. This sequence originates from a human donor with HPV-associated anogenital cancer.

CDR3 loop: CASSTGQGNTGELFF. The CDR3 region has the DNA TGTGCCAGCAGTACGGGACAGGGGAACACCGGGGAGCTGTTTTTT. The chain uses TRBV6-5 and TRBJ2-2, with TRBD1 identical over 9 bases. The CDR3 has 15 residues. V lost 5 bases and J lost 1; bases outside the gene matches: 2. Germline V CDR1 and CDR2: MNHEY, SVGAGI.